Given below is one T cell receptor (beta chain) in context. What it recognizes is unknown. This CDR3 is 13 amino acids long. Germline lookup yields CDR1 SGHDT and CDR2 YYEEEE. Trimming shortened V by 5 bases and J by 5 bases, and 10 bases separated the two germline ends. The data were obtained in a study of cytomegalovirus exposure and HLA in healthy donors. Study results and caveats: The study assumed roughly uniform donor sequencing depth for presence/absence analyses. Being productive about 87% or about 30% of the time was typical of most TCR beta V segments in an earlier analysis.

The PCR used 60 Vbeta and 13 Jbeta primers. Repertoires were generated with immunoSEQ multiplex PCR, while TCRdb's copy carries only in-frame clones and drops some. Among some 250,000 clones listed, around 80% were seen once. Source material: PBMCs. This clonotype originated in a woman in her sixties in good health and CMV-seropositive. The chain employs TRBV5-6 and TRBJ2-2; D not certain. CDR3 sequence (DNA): TGTGCCAGCAGGGTCCCACTTACCGGGGAGCTGTTTTTT. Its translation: CASRVPLTGELFF. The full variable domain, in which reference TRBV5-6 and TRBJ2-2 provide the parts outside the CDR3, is DAGVTQSPTHLIKTRGQQVTLRCSPKSGHDTVSWYQQALGQGPQFIFQYYEEEERQRGNFPDRFSGHQFPNYSSELNVNALLLGDSALYLCASRVPLTGELFFGEGSRLTVL.